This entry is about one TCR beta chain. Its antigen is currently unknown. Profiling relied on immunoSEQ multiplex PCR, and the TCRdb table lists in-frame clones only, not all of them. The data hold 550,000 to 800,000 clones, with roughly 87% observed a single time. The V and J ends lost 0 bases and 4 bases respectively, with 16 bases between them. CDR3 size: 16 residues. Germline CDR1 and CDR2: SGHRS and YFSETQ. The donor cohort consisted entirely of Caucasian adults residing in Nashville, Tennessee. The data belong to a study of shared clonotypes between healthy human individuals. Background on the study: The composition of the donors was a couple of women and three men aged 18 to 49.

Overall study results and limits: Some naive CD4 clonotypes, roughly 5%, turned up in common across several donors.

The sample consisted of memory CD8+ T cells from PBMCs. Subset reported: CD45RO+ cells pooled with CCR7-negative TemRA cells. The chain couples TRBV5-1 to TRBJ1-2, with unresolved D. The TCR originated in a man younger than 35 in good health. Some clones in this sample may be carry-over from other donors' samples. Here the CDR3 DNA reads TGCGCCAGCAGCTTGGATACCGCGGCGGTCGGCTATGGCTACACCTTC. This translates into CASSLDTAAVGYGYTF.